This T cell receptor beta chain was retrieved from a study of glioma-infiltrating T cells. General study results and limits: CDR3 overlap between tissue and blood was very small. Non-neoplastic patients had below-expected tissue-blood divergence, while all gliomas exceeded expectation.

This clonotype was seen many times. What it recognizes is unknown. This CDR3 contains 16 residues. Germline CDR1 reads KGHSH; CDR2 reads LQKENI. Trimming cost V 7 bases and J 4 bases, with 22 bases left between them. Using RNA template, CDR3s of TCR alpha and beta were amplified with iRepertoire arm-PCR. One-step reverse transcription and amplification started from approximately 100-400 ng of tissue mRNA or PBMC total RNA. TCRdb fed the multiplex PCR reads into MiXCR, producing one record per CDR3 protein. The sample contains fewer than 90,000 distinct CDR3 sequences, approximately 22% of which appear only once.

The V and J genes are TRBV18 and TRBJ2-5; D perhaps matches TRBD1 (5 bases). The sample comprised glioma tissue, nonneoplastic brain tissue, or PBMCs (not recorded which). The source is a human donor with low-grade glioma or glioblastoma, undergoing nonglioma brain surgery, or in good health (not recorded which). The CDR3 sequence is CASFTISSGLGETQYF. CDR3 DNA: TGTGCCAGCTTCACCATCTCATCAGGGCTGGGAGAGACCCAGTACTTC.